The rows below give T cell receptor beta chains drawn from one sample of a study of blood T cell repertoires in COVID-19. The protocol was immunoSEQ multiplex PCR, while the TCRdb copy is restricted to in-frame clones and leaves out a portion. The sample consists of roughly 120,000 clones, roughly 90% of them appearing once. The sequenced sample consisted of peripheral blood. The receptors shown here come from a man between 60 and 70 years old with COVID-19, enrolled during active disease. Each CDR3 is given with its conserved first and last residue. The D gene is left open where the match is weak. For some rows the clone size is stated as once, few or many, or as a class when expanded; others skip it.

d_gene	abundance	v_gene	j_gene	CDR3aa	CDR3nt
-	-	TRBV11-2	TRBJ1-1	CASSFLSEAFF	TGTGCCAGCAGCTTCCTGTCTGAAGCTTTCTTT
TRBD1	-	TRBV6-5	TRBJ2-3	CASGTGEVDTQYF	TGTGCCAGTGGGACAGGGGAGGTAGATACGCAGTATTTT
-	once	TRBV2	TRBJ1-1	CASSEGGSLNTEAFF	TGTGCCAGCAGTGAAGGGGGCAGCCTGAACACTGAAGCTTTCTTT
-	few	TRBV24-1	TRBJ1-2	CATSDPAGSNYGYTF	TGTGCCACCAGTGACCCCGCGGGCTCTAACTATGGCTACACCTTC
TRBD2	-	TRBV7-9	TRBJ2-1	CASSSGLAARVYEQFF	TGTGCCAGCAGCTCCGGACTAGCGGCGAGAGTATATGAGCAGTTCTTC
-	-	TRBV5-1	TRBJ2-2	CASSSSSGLDTGELFF	TGCGCCAGCAGCTCCTCCTCAGGGTTGGACACCGGGGAGCTGTTTTTT
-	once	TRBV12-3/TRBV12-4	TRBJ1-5	CASSQNGNQPQHF	TGTGCCAGCAGTCAGAATGGCAATCAGCCCCAGCATTTT
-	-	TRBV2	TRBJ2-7	CASQTLSSYEQYF	TGTGCCAGCCAAACCCTGAGCTCCTACGAGCAGTACTTC
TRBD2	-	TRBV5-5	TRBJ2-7	CASSLAGGHPYEQYF	TGTGCCAGCAGCTTGGCGGGAGGGCACCCCTACGAGCAGTACTTC
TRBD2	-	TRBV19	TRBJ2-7	CASSGLAGSLTNEQYF	TGTGCCAGTAGTGGACTAGCGGGATCTTTGACGAACGAGCAGTACTTC
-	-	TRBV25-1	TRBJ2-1	CASSLAYNEQFF	TGTGCCAGCAGTCTAGCGTACAATGAGCAGTTCTTC
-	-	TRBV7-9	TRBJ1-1	CASSLEATTEAFF	TGTGCCAGCAGCTTAGAAGCAACCACTGAAGCTTTCTTT
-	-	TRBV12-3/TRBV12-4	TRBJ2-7	CASSDGPPYEQYF	TGTGCCAGCAGTGATGGGCCCCCCTACGAGCAGTACTTC
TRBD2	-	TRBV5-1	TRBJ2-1	CASSLGTSGDNEQFF	TGCGCCAGCAGCTTGGGGACTAGCGGAGACAATGAGCAGTTCTTC
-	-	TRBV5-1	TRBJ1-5	CASSGEGNQPQHF	TGCGCCAGCTCGGGGGAAGGCAATCAGCCCCAGCATTTT
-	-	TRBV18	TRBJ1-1	CASSPNRMGTEAFF	TGTGCCAGCTCACCAAACAGGATGGGCACTGAAGCTTTCTTT
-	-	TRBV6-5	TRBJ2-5	CASSYTSEETQYF	TGTGCCAGCAGTTACACTTCGGAAGAGACCCAGTACTTC
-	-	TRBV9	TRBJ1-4	CASSPRTSRNEKLFF	TGTGCCAGCAGCCCCCGGACTAGTAGGAATGAAAAACTGTTTTTT
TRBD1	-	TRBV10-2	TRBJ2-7	CASGSGTGLFYEQYF	TGCGCCAGCGGCTCAGGGACAGGGCTTTTCTACGAGCAGTACTTC
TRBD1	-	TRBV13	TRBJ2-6	CASSDRQGVGANVLTF	TGTGCCAGCAGCGATAGACAGGGGGTTGGGGCCAACGTCCTGACTTTC
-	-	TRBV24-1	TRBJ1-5	CATRSGINQPQHF	TGTGCCACCAGGTCAGGGATCAATCAGCCCCAGCATTTT
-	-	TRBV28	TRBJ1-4	CASSWGERLFF	TGTGCCAGCAGTTGGGGCGAACGACTGTTTTTT
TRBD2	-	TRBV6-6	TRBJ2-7	CASSYPLADGGEQYF	TGTGCCAGCAGTTACCCCCTAGCGGATGGGGGGGAGCAGTACTTC
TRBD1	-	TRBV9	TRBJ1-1	CASSVGDRMNTEAFF	TGTGCCAGCAGCGTAGGGGACAGGATGAACACTGAAGCTTTCTTT
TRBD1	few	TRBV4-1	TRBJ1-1	CASSPPPLGQGSMNTEAFF	TGCGCCAGCAGCCCCCCGCCGTTGGGACAGGGGTCCATGAACACTGAAGCTTTCTTT
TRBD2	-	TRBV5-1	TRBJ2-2	CASTRIPSGSLYTGELFF	TGCGCCAGCACCCGGATACCGAGCGGGAGCCTATACACCGGGGAGCTGTTTTTT
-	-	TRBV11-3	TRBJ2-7	CASSAREGVKLKQYF	TGTGCCAGCAGCGCCAGGGAGGGGGTAAAACTTAAGCAGTACTTC
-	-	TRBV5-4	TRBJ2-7	CASSLVSRGGEQYF	TGTGCCAGCAGCTTGGTTTCTAGGGGAGGTGAGCAGTACTTC
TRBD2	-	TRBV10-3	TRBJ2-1	CAISLQSGRRYEQFF	TGTGCCATCAGTCTACAGAGCGGGAGGAGGTATGAGCAGTTCTTC
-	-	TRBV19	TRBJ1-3	CASSRVPGNTIYF	TGTGCCAGTAGCCGCGTCCCTGGAAACACCATATATTTT
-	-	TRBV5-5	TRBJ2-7	CASSLIVTRGEPSYEQYF	TGTGCCAGCAGCTTGATAGTTACCAGGGGCGAACCCTCCTACGAGCAGTACTTC
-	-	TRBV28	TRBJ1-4	CASSLRTATNEKLFF	TGTGCCAGCAGTTTAAGGACAGCAACTAATGAAAAACTGTTTTTT
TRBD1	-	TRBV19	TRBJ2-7	CASSEGGTGVREQYF	TGTGCCAGTAGTGAGGGAGGGACAGGGGTAAGGGAGCAGTACTTC
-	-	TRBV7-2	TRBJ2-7	CASSLDSATSNYEQYF	TGTGCCAGCAGCTTAGATTCAGCGACTAGTAACTACGAGCAGTACTTC
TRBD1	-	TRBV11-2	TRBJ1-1	CASSSDRVGNTEAFF	TGTGCCAGCAGCTCAGACAGGGTAGGAAACACTGAAGCTTTCTTT
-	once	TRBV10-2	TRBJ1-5	CASSDWEGDSNQPQHF	TGCGCCAGCAGTGATTGGGAGGGCGATAGCAATCAGCCCCAGCATTTT
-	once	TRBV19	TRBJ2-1	CASSYGRGEQFF	TGTGCCAGTAGTTACGGGAGAGGCGAGCAGTTCTTC
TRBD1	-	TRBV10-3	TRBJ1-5	CAISDHPGQGVLAQHF	TGTGCCATCAGTGATCACCCGGGACAGGGGGTCCTGGCCCAGCATTTT
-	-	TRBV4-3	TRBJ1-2	CASSQDTGNTGYTF	TGCGCCAGCAGCCAAGATACAGGGAATACTGGCTACACCTTC
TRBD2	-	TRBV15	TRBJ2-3	CATSRPSGSTDTQYF	TGTGCCACCAGCAGGCCTAGCGGAAGCACAGATACGCAGTATTTT
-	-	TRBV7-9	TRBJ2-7	CASSLERSYYEQYF	TGTGCCAGCAGCTTAGAGCGCTCTTACTACGAGCAGTACTTC
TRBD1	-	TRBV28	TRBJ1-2	CASSTGQGGGYTF	TGTGCCAGCAGTACGGGACAGGGGGGTGGCTACACCTTC
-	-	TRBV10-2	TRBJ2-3	CASSEGLRGATDTQYF	TGCGCCAGCAGTGAAGGTCTCCGGGGGGCCACAGATACGCAGTATTTT
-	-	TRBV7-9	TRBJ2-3	CASSFVSGTDTQYF	TGTGCCAGCAGCTTTGTTAGCGGCACAGATACGCAGTATTTT
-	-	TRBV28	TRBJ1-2	CASSLGLGARGNGYTF	TGTGCCAGCAGTTTAGGCCTAGGGGCCCGTGGGAATGGCTACACCTTC
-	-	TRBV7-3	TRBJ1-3	CASSSDNGNTIYF	TGTGCCAGCAGCTCCGACAATGGAAACACCATATATTTT
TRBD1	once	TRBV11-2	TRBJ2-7	CASSRPPGQGAKYEQYF	TGTGCCAGCAGCCGGCCGCCGGGACAGGGGGCGAAATACGAGCAGTACTTC
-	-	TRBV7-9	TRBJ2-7	CASRDTGTMSYEQYF	TGTGCCAGCAGAGACACCGGGACAATGTCCTACGAGCAGTACTTC
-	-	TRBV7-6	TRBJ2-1	CASSYITLGQKNTYNEQFF	TGTGCCAGCAGCTATATTACTTTGGGGCAGAAAAATACCTACAATGAGCAGTTCTTC